The present T cell receptor (beta chain) was sequenced within a study of blood T cell repertoires in COVID-19. Overall study context: The origin of the acute and convalescent COVID-19 samples was the United States, Italy and Spain. Nucleic acid was either cDNA or gDNA, and it came from T cells, B-cell-depleted T cells, or PBMCs.

V shed 0 bases and J shed 7 bases, with 15 bases lying between them. The CDR3 has 14 residues. Germline values: CDR1 GTSNPN, CDR2 SVGIG (reference sequence). In the original analysis: Amplification of reference gene primers was used by the study to estimate nucleated cell counts. The repertoire was sequenced with immunoSEQ multiplex PCR; TCRdb's copy has only in-frame clones and lacks some. V, J and clone size are taken as reported in that table, and D and trimming were inferred from the DNA itself. The sample shows more than 65,000 clones, roughly four fifths of them seen only once. The V and J genes are TRBV30 and TRBJ1-2, with D maybe TRBD1 (6 bases). Sample: peripheral blood. This sequence was found in a woman at least 80 years old with acute or convalescent COVID-19. CDR3 sequence (DNA): TGTGCCTGGAGTGTACTCCAGGGACAAGTTGGCTACACCTTC. Protein: CAWSVLQGQVGYTF. Combining the CDR3 with reference TRBV30 and TRBJ1-2 gives the whole variable domain SQTIHQWPATLVQPVGSPLSLECTVEGTSNPNLYWYRQAAGRGLQLLFYSVGIGQISSEVPQNLSASRPQDRQFILSSKKLLLSDSGFYLCAWSVLQGQVGYTFGSGTRLTVV.